One and the same sample provided the 27 T cell receptor beta chains below, sequenced in a study of control samples from healthy donors and cancer patients. The repertoire was sequenced with immunoSEQ multiplex PCR; TCRdb's copy has only in-frame clones and lacks some. This sample carries about 210,000 clones, with roughly 2% going to the ten biggest clones. Sequenced: blood. These receptors all come from a woman in her 30s in good health.

The chain carries TRBV3-1 (or the pseudogene TRBV3-2) and TRBJ2-3; D gene unclear. Germline V CDR1 and CDR2: LGHDT, YNNKEL (reference sequence). V was clipped by 4 bases and J by 1 base, with 3 bases between them. This CDR3 contains 12 residues. CDR3 region: CASSPRTDTQYF. CDR3 DNA sequence: TGTGCCAGCAGCCCACGCACAGATACGCAGTATTTT.

The J gene is TRBJ2-7, the V gene TRBV18; 9 bases are a match to TRBD2. This CDR3 region has 15 residues. The V gene's germline CDR1 is KGHSH and CDR2 LQKENI. V lost 3 bases, J lost 3 bases, and 6 bases stayed unmatched. CDR3 DNA sequence: TGTGCCAGCTCACCGGGGGGGACTAGCATCTACGAGCAGTACTTC. Amino acids: CASSPGGTSIYEQYF.

V and J are TRBV3-1 (or the pseudogene TRBV3-2) and TRBJ1-6, with D unclear. Germline-derived CDR1 and CDR2 are LGHDT and YNNKEL (reference sequence). This CDR3 is built from 13 residues. V lost 1 base to trimming and J lost 6 bases, with 4 bases between them. The CDR3 region is CASSQVVNSPLHF. The CDR3 DNA follows: TGTGCCAGCAGCCAAGTAGTTAATTCACCCCTCCACTTT.

The chain employs TRBV6-5 and TRBJ1-6; the match to TRBD1 covers 7 bases. There are 15 residues in the CDR3. Germline V gene lookup returns CDR1 MNHEY and CDR2 SVGAGI. The V segment lost 2 bases and the J segment 4 bases; nucleotides outside the gene matches: 2. CDR3 coding DNA: TGTGCCAGCAGTTACACGACAGGGTATAATTCACCCCTCCACTTT. This encodes CASSYTTGYNSPLHF.

Note on this clone: Different DNA sequences within this sample yield the same CDR3. The chain uses TRBV27 and TRBJ1-2; D is possibly TRBD1 (5 bases). Germline CDR1 and CDR2: MNHEY and SMNVEV (reference sequence). V was trimmed by 3 bases and J by 5 bases, leaving 10 bases between them. The CDR3 extends over 13 amino acids. CDR3 residues: CASSLQGPYGYTF. DNA of the CDR3: TGTGCCAGCAGTTTGCAGGGCCCGTATGGCTACACCTTC.

The chain joins TRBV6-1 to TRBJ1-3; no definite D call. Per germline, CDR1 MNHNS and CDR2 SASEGT. V was cut by 4 bases and J by 4 bases, with 17 bases left in between. There are 16 residues in the CDR3. The CDR3 here is CASSASPQQAGNTIYF. Here the CDR3 DNA reads TGTGCCAGCAGTGCCTCCCCTCAACAAGCCGGAAACACCATATATTTT.

V usage is TRBV9 and J usage is TRBJ2-7; the D gene is possibly TRBD2 (6 bases). CDR1 SGDLS and CDR2 YYNGEE come from the germline V gene. V was cut by 3 bases and J by 5 bases, with 12 bases left in between. The CDR3 length is 13 residues. The CDR3 DNA reads TGTGCCAGCAGCGCGGGGGTAGATCACGAGCAGTACTTC. Translation gives CASSAGVDHEQYF.

The V and J genes are TRBV28 and TRBJ1-5; D is unresolved. The germline V gene encodes CDR1 MDHEN and CDR2 SYDVKM. V lost 5 bases to trimming and J lost 4 bases, with 18 bases between them. The CDR3 consists of 16 residues. CDR3 amino acids: CASSTFPAGSNQPQHF. The CDR3, as DNA: TGTGCCAGCAGTACCTTCCCCGCAGGATCAAATCAGCCCCAGCATTTT.

The V gene is TRBV3-1 (or the pseudogene TRBV3-2), the J gene TRBJ1-4, with TRBD1 matching 9 bases. This CDR3 has 14 amino acids. The ends lost 1 base at V and 7 bases at J; junction bases unmatched: 1. Germline lookup yields CDR1 LGHDT and CDR2 YNNKEL (reference sequence). The CDR3 reads CASSQGTGAEKLFF. The CDR3 DNA reads TGTGCCAGCAGCCAAGGGACAGGGGCTGAAAAACTGTTTTTT.

The V and J genes are TRBV1 and TRBJ2-5. TRBV1 is described as a pseudogene. This CDR3 has 14 residues. The CDR3 is CTSSLTTEQETQYF. The CDR3, as DNA: TGCACCAGCAGCCTTACGACCGAACAAGAGACCCAGTACTTC.

The V gene is TRBV2, the J gene TRBJ2-1; either TRBD1 or TRBD2 may supply D (7 bases each). The V end was cut by 6 bases, the J end by 4 bases, with 16 bases between. Germline V CDR1 and CDR2: SNHLY, FYNNEI. The CDR3 length is 15 residues. CDR3 amino acids: CASSETGRGYNEQFF. CDR3 nucleotides: TGTGCCAGCAGCGAGACAGGGAGGGGTTACAATGAGCAGTTCTTC.

The gene calls are TRBV19 and TRBJ2-1, with D maybe TRBD1 (7 bases). With 8 bases removed from V and 7 bases from J, the gap between germline ends came to 21 bases. The CDR3 is 15 residues long. Germline V gene sequence: CDR1 LNHDA, CDR2 SQIVND (reference sequence). The DNA for the CDR3 is TGTGCCAGTTCGGAACAGGGGTCCGGAGGGAATGAGCAGTTCTTC. Its protein product is CASSEQGSGGNEQFF.

The V gene is TRBV28, the J gene TRBJ2-5, with 9 bases matching TRBD2. Losses at the gene ends were 4 bases for V and 6 bases for J; bases not matched to a gene: 12. The CDR3 extends over 16 amino acids. CDR1 is MDHEN and CDR2 is SYDVKM in the germline V gene. The CDR3 loop is CASSSRGRGGGQTQYF. The CDR3 DNA is TGTGCCAGCAGTTCCCGAGGGCGGGGGGGCGGCCAGACCCAGTACTTC. The full variable domain, with the rest looked up from reference TRBV28 and TRBJ2-5, is DVKVTQSSRYLVKRTGEKVFLECVQDMDHENMFWYRQDPGLGLRLIYFSYDVKMKEKGDIPEGYSVSREKKERFSLILESASTNQTSMYLCASSSRGRGGGQTQYFGPGTRLLVL.

Here the CDR3 DNA reads TGTGCCACCGCCGCAGGGGGAAGCTATGGCTACACCTTC. It translates to CATAAGGSYGYTF. This rearrangement joins TRBV18 to TRBJ1-2; 7 bases are a match to TRBD1. The CDR3 contains 13 residues. Germline loops: CDR1 KGHSH, CDR2 LQKENI. The ends lost 10 bases at V and 4 bases at J; junction bases unmatched: 9.

The V and J genes are TRBV7-9 and TRBJ2-3, with 12 positions matching TRBD2. V shed 2 bases and J 4 bases; nucleotides not matched to a gene: 1. The germline CDR1 and CDR2 sequences are SEHNR and FQNEAQ (reference sequence). This CDR3 spans 15 amino acids. CDR3 residues: CASSLLAGGPDTQYF. In DNA, the CDR3 is TGTGCCAGCAGCTTACTAGCGGGGGGGCCAGATACGCAGTATTTT.

The rearrangement links TRBV29-1 to TRBJ2-3; either TRBD1 or TRBD2 may supply D (5 bases each). This CDR3 has 15 amino acids. The germline gives CDR1 SQVTM, CDR2 ANQGSEA. Trimming took off 0 bases at V and 2 bases at J, with 12 bases between the two ends. Here the CDR3 DNA reads TGCAGCGTTGAAGAGGGGGACCCTTCCACAGATACGCAGTATTTT. This encodes CSVEEGDPSTDTQYF.

The chain recombines TRBV18 with TRBJ1-2; weak D call: TRBD1 (6 bases). The V end lost 2 bases, the J end lost 4 bases, and 17 bases lay between the germline ends. Germline V lookup: CDR1 KGHSH, CDR2 LQKENI. The CDR3 has 16 residues. DNA of the CDR3: TGTGCCAGCTCACCAGTCGGACAGACAGGCTCCTATGGCTACACCTTC. Protein sequence: CASSPVGQTGSYGYTF.

The rearrangement joins TRBV28 to TRBJ1-1; no clear D. V lost 5 bases to trimming and J lost 0 bases, with 16 bases between them. The V gene's germline CDR1 is MDHEN and CDR2 SYDVKM. This CDR3 is built from 16 residues. CDR3 in amino acids: CASSRASAGMNTEAFF. CDR3 sequence (DNA): TGTGCCAGCAGTCGGGCGTCGGCTGGGATGAACACTGAAGCTTTCTTT. Looking up the rest from reference TRBV28 and TRBJ1-1 gives the full variable domain: DVKVTQSSRYLVKRTGEKVFLECVQDMDHENMFWYRQDPGLGLRLIYFSYDVKMKEKGDIPEGYSVSREKKERFSLILESASTNQTSMYLCASSRASAGMNTEAFFGQGTRLTVV.

Note on this clone: One junction end disagrees with the germline gene, perhaps due to a read error. This chain's CDR3 is CASSLAVAGPSHSGF. CDR3 coding DNA: TGTGCCAGCAGTTTGGCGGTTGCAGGGCCTTCCCACTCCGGTTTT. The chain joins TRBV28 to TRBJ1-5; D perhaps matches TRBD1 (5 bases). Germline V gene sequence: CDR1 MDHEN, CDR2 SYDVKM. The CDR3 length is 15 residues.

The chain joins TRBV24-1 to TRBJ2-5, with TRBD2 as a possible D gene (6 bases). The CDR3 runs 13 residues. Germline V gives CDR1 KGHDR, CDR2 SFDVKD. The V gene lost 5 bases and the J gene lost 5 bases, with 11 bases spanning the gap. CDR3 sequence: CATSGRGRETQYF. In DNA form, the CDR3 reads TGTGCCACCAGTGGGAGGGGACGGGAGACCCAGTACTTC.

V and J are TRBV19 and TRBJ1-1, with TRBD1 matching 10 bases. From germline, CDR1 is LNHDA and CDR2 SQIVND (reference sequence). The length of the CDR3 is 14 residues. Unmatched junction bases numbered 9, after V lost 9 bases and J lost 5 bases. The CDR3 is CASSPGQGWTEAFF. The CDR3 nucleotides are TGTGCCAGCAGTCCGGGACAGGGGTGGACTGAAGCTTTCTTT.

J is TRBJ2-7 and V is TRBV6-2 or TRBV6-3; D is ambiguous. The CDR3 runs to 11 residues. Per the germline V gene, CDR1 is MNHEY and CDR2 is SVGEGT. V was clipped by 2 bases and J by 6 bases, with 5 bases between them. This CDR3 is CASSYGSEQYF. In DNA, the CDR3 is TGTGCCAGCAGTTACGGGTCCGAGCAGTACTTC.

The V gene is TRBV27, the J gene TRBJ1-1; TRBD1 matches 7 bases. V lost 4 bases to trimming and J lost 1 base; unmatched junction nucleotides: 3. The CDR3 runs to 14 residues. Germline V gene sequence: CDR1 MNHEY, CDR2 SMNVEV (reference sequence). The CDR3 DNA reads TGTGCCAGCAGTTCAGGGGGGCCGAACACTGAAGCTTTCTTT. Encoded protein: CASSSGGPNTEAFF.

The chain combines TRBV5-4 with TRBJ2-5; 8 nucleotides agree with TRBD1. V shed 4 bases and J 4 bases; nucleotides not matched to a gene: 15. Per the germline V gene, CDR1 is SGHNT and CDR2 is YYREEE (reference sequence). The CDR3 covers 17 residues. CDR3 coding DNA: TGTGCCAGCAGCCCGAACACAGGGGGGCCAGGCCGAGAGACCCAGTACTTC. Translation: CASSPNTGGPGRETQYF.

A note on this clone: At the DNA level, this CDR3 is encoded by other sequences in the same sample as well. The gene calls are TRBV5-1 and TRBJ1-4, with 9 bases fitting TRBD1. CDR1 SGHRS and CDR2 YFSETQ come from the germline V gene. V gave up 4 bases and J gave up 8 bases; unmatched junction bases: 6. The CDR3 is 14 amino acids. The DNA for the CDR3 is TGCGCCAGCAGCCTCGGACAGGGGACCGAAAAACTGTTTTTT. The encoded protein is CASSLGQGTEKLFF. The full variable domain, in which reference TRBV5-1 and TRBJ1-4 provide the parts outside the CDR3, is KAGVTQTPRYLIKTRGQQVTLSCSPISGHRSVSWYQQTPGQGLQFLFEYFSETQRNKGNFPGRFSGRQFSNSRSEMNVSTLELGDSALYLCASSLGQGTEKLFFGSGTQLSVL.

The chain combines TRBV9 with TRBJ1-1; 8 nucleotides agree with TRBD1. The V and J ends lost 4 bases and 0 bases, in that order; junction bases with no gene match: 2. This CDR3 has 14 residues. Germline CDR1 is SGDLS and CDR2 is YYNGEE. CDR3 sequence reads: CASSLTGVNTEAFF. As DNA, the CDR3 is TGTGCCAGCAGCCTGACAGGGGTGAACACTGAAGCTTTCTTT.

The chain uses TRBV7-2 and TRBJ2-5; D is unresolved. The CDR3 runs to 13 residues. Trimming pared 5 bases from V and 1 base from J, leaving 8 bases between. The germline V gene encodes CDR1 SGHTA and CDR2 FQGNSA. The CDR3 region has the DNA TGTGCCAGCAGCCCCAGCGTCCAAGAGACCCAGTACTTC. It translates to CASSPSVQETQYF.